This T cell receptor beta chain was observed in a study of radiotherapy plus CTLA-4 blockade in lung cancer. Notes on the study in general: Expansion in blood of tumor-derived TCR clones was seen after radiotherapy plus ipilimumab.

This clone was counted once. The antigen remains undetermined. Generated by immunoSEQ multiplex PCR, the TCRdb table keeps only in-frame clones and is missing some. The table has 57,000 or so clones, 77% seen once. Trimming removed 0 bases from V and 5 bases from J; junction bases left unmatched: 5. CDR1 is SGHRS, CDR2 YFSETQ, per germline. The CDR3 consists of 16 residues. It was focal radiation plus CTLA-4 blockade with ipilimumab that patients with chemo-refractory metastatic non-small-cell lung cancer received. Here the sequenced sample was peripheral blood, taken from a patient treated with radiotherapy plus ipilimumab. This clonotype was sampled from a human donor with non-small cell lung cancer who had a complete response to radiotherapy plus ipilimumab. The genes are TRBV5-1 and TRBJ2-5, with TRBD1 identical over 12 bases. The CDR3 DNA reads TGCGCCAGCAGCTTGGTGGGGACAGGGGGCGAGGAGACCCAGTACTTC. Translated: CASSLVGTGGEETQYF.